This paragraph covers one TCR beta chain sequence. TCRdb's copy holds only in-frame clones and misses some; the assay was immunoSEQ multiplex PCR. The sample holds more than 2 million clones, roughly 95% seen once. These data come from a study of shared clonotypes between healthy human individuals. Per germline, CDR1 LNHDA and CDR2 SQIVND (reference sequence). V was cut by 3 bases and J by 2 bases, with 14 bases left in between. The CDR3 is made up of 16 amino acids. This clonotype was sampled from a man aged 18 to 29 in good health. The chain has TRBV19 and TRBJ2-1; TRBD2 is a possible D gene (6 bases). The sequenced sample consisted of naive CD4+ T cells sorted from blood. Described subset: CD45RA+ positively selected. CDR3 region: CASSIPPGGTYNEQFF. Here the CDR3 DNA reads TGTGCCAGTAGTATCCCCCCCGGGGGAACCTACAATGAGCAGTTCTTC.